Below, 22 T cell receptor beta chains from the same sample are listed, as sequenced in a study of T cell repertoires in cytomegalovirus infection. For these TCRs, the target antigens are not known. TCRdb recomputed calls from the reads with MiXCR, one row per CDR3 protein. The table includes roughly 150,000 distinct CDR3 sequences, roughly 21% detected once. The sequences come from CD8+ T cells from cultured PBMCs, collected from culture after CMV antigen stimulation. The receptors derive from a human donor in good health (CMV status not recorded). Some clones in this sample may be carry-over from other donors' samples.

The rearrangement uses TRBV10-3 and TRBJ2-5; D is perhaps TRBD2 (6 bases). V was clipped by 6 bases and J by 1 base, with 18 bases between them. The germline V gene has CDR1 ENHRY and CDR2 SYGVKD. The CDR3 loop spans 16 amino acids. Written as DNA, the CDR3 is TGTGCCATCAGCCAGCCGGGTGGGGGGTCCCAAGAGACCCAGTACTTC. Its protein is CAISQPGGGSQETQYF.

The chain joins TRBV5-4 to TRBJ1-1; tentatively, D is TRBD1 (5 bases). This CDR3 is 13 amino acids long. V was pared by 5 bases and J by 3 bases, with 11 bases between. CDR1 and CDR2 (germline): SGHNT, YYREEE (reference sequence). CDR3 loop: CASRLRGDTEAFF. The CDR3 nucleotides read TGTGCCAGCAGGCTAAGGGGTGACACTGAAGCTTTCTTT. Drawing the rest from reference TRBV5-4 and TRBJ1-1, the complete variable domain is ETGVTQSPTHLIKTRGQQVTLRCSSQSGHNTVSWYQQALGQGPQFIFQYYREEENGRGNFPPRFSGLQFPNYSSELNVNALELDDSALYLCASRLRGDTEAFFGQGTRLTVV.

The chain joins TRBV12-3 or TRBV12-4 to TRBJ2-4; a weak D match, TRBD2 (6 bases). This CDR3 region has 14 residues. V dropped 6 bases and J dropped 8 bases, with 17 bases sitting between them. The CDR3 DNA sequence: TGTGCCAGCAGCCCAAACGGGGGTGGGGACATTCAGTACTTC. This translates into CASSPNGGGDIQYF.

This clonotype was recorded a few times. This chain connects TRBV7-6 to TRBJ1-4; 8 positions match TRBD1. CDR1 and CDR2 from the germline V gene are SGHVS and FNYEAQ. V gave up 0 bases and J gave up 5 bases; unmatched junction bases: 8. The CDR3 is 17 amino acids. This CDR3 reads CASSLARPTGDNEKLFF. CDR3 in DNA: TGTGCCAGCAGCTTAGCTAGACCGACAGGGGACAATGAAAAACTGTTTTTT.

A word on this clonotype: Compared with germline, one end of the junction differs, possibly owing to a read error. The rearrangement joins TRBV4-1 to TRBJ1-1; D gene unclear. Germline V gives CDR1 MGHRA, CDR2 YSYEKL. This CDR3 is 12 amino acids long. The chain's CDR3 is CASSHVDTEAFF. Here the CDR3 DNA reads TGTGCCAGCAGCCACGTGGACACTGAAGCTTTCTTT.

The chain employs TRBV7-6 and TRBJ1-4; 10 bases agree with TRBD1. The CDR3 length is 14 residues. With V trimmed by 4 bases and J by 8 bases, 4 bases remained unmatched. The germline gives CDR1 SGHVS, CDR2 FNYEAQ. The CDR3 sequence is CASSSGQGKEKLFF. In DNA, the CDR3 is TGTGCCAGCAGCTCGGGACAGGGGAAGGAAAAACTGTTTTTT.

This chain links TRBV20-1 with TRBJ2-3; a weak D match, TRBD1 (6 bases). Trimming cost V 0 bases and J 2 bases, with 9 bases left between them. The germline V gene encodes CDR1 DFQATT and CDR2 SNEGSKA (reference sequence). CDR3 length equals 14 residues. Written as DNA, the CDR3 is TGCAGTGCTAGAGATTACAGGGACACAGATACGCAGTATTTT. As protein: CSARDYRDTDTQYF.

The chain carries TRBV12-3 or TRBV12-4 and TRBJ1-2; no definite D call. V was cut by 8 bases and J by 4 bases, with 11 bases left in between. The CDR3 has 12 amino acids. In DNA, the CDR3 is TGTGCCAGCGGCGTGTCCCTCTATGGCTACACCTTC. Translation gives CASGVSLYGYTF.

V usage is TRBV7-9 and J usage is TRBJ2-1; D remains unclear. Germline V gene data show CDR1 as SEHNR and CDR2 as FQNEAQ (reference sequence). The CDR3 consists of 15 residues. V lost 5 bases to trimming and J lost 0 bases, with 11 bases between them. CDR3 in amino acids: CASSGDLSSYNEQFF. CDR3 coding DNA: TGTGCCAGCAGCGGTGACTTGAGCTCCTACAATGAGCAGTTCTTC.

The chain employs TRBV7-8 and TRBJ2-7, with D possibly called TRBD1 or TRBD2 (5 bases each). CDR1 is SGHVS and CDR2 is FQNEAQ in the germline V gene. Trimming removed 10 bases at V and 1 base at J, with 11 bases between. CDR3 length equals 12 residues. This CDR3 reads CAIHGGSYEQYF. The DNA of the CDR3 is TGTGCCATCCATGGGGGATCCTACGAGCAGTACTTC.

This clonotype was seen ten or more times. V and J are TRBV27 and TRBJ1-2; D gene unclear. Germline values: CDR1 MNHEY, CDR2 SMNVEV (reference sequence). CDR3 size: 13 residues. V was shortened by 0 bases and J by 5 bases, with 7 bases between the two germline ends. Written as DNA, the CDR3 is TGTGCCAGCAGTTTATCGGGAGGGTATGGCTACACCTTC. This sequence encodes CASSLSGGYGYTF.

CDR3 in DNA: TGCGCCAGCAGCCATGCCGGACAGGGGAACAACGAGCAGTACTTC. Its protein is CASSHAGQGNNEQYF. The rearrangement links TRBV4-1 to TRBJ2-7; 9 nucleotides match TRBD1. This CDR3 is built from 15 residues. Per the germline V gene, CDR1 is MGHRA and CDR2 is YSYEKL. V trimming: 3 bases; J trimming: 5 bases; junction bases outside the gene matches: 8.

The V and J genes are TRBV6-2 or TRBV6-3 and TRBJ2-1, with 7 bases that match TRBD1. The CDR3 has 15 residues. With V trimmed by 2 bases and J by 4 bases, 5 bases remained unmatched. Per germline, CDR1 MNHEY and CDR2 SVGEGT. CDR3 nucleotide sequence: TGTGCCAGCAGTTACACCCACAGGGGTTACAATGAGCAGTTCTTC. It encodes CASSYTHRGYNEQFF.

This clonotype turned up a few times. The chain employs TRBV6-1 and TRBJ2-3; TRBD2 matches 9 bases. The CDR3 length is 18 residues. V lost 0 bases, J lost 2 bases, and 9 bases stayed unmatched. Germline V gene data show CDR1 as MNHNS and CDR2 as SASEGT. DNA of the CDR3: TGTGCCAGCAGTGAAGCGAACCACGGGACTAGCCTCACAGATACGCAGTATTTT. This gives the protein CASSEANHGTSLTDTQYF.

The chain joins TRBV13 to TRBJ1-1; D might be TRBD1 (5 bases). CDR3 length equals 13 residues. V gave up 5 bases and J gave up 8 bases, with 15 bases separating them. CDR1 and CDR2 from the germline V gene are PRHDT and FYEKMQ (reference sequence). The CDR3 coding sequence is TGTGCCAGCAGCGTTCAGGGCTTGACCGAAGCTTTCTTT. Translating gives CASSVQGLTEAFF.

The chain uses TRBV27 and TRBJ2-1, with 13 bases fitting TRBD2. The trim removed 2 bases at V and 0 bases at J, leaving 13 bases unmatched. CDR3 length: 21 residues. From germline, CDR1 is MNHEY and CDR2 SMNVEV (reference sequence). The CDR3 nucleotides read TGTGCCAGCAGTTTAATGGCACTAGCGGGGGGGACGTCGAGCTCCTACAATGAGCAGTTCTTC. It codes for CASSLMALAGGTSSSYNEQFF.

This sequence joins TRBV6-1 and TRBJ1-1, with 7 bases identical to TRBD1. From germline, CDR1 is MNHNS and CDR2 SASEGT. CDR3 size: 19 residues. The V segment lost 7 bases and the J segment 2 bases; nucleotides outside the gene matches: 22. CDR3 protein: CASTPPQILQGGLNTEAFF. The CDR3 nucleotides read TGTGCCAGCACCCCTCCCCAAATCCTTCAGGGGGGCCTAAACACTGAAGCTTTCTTT.

This chain connects TRBV4-1 to TRBJ1-2; D not certain. V gave up 0 bases and J gave up 0 bases, with 11 bases separating them. CDR3 size: 16 residues. The germline V gene encodes CDR1 MGHRA and CDR2 YSYEKL. CDR3 in DNA: TGCGCCAGCAGCCAAGATACCGCAGGACCTAACTATGGCTACACCTTC. Translated, it gives CASSQDTAGPNYGYTF.

This clonotype has a handful of counts. The J gene is TRBJ1-2, the V gene TRBV9; D is unresolved. V shed 0 bases and J shed 5 bases, with 8 bases lying between them. CDR3 length equals 13 residues. Germline loops: CDR1 SGDLS, CDR2 YYNGEE. The CDR3 reads CASSVDKGYGYTF. CDR3 in DNA: TGTGCCAGCAGCGTAGATAAAGGATATGGCTACACCTTC.

The chain couples TRBV9 to TRBJ2-3; D is perhaps TRBD1 (6 bases). Germline CDR1 is SGDLS and CDR2 is YYNGEE. Trimming cost V 3 bases and J 1 base, with 12 bases left between them. This CDR3 is 15 amino acids long. CDR3 in DNA: TGTGCCAGCAGCGCCCAGGACAGCCGCACAGATACGCAGTATTTT. Encoded protein: CASSAQDSRTDTQYF.

This clonotype appeared a few times. The chain recombines TRBV7-6 with TRBJ1-2; D might be TRBD1 (5 bases). This CDR3 is 15 amino acids long. Trimming left V 5 bases short and J 2 bases short, with 15 bases between. The V gene's germline CDR1 is SGHVS and CDR2 FNYEAQ. The CDR3 loop is CASSPFLGENYGYTF. Written as DNA, the CDR3 is TGTGCCAGCAGCCCTTTTCTGGGGGAAAACTATGGCTACACCTTC.

J is TRBJ1-1 and V is TRBV2, with D unclear. CDR3 length: 14 amino acids. Trimming left V 3 bases short and J 1 base short, with 9 bases between. Germline values: CDR1 SNHLY, CDR2 FYNNEI. This chain's CDR3 is CASSDFRENTEAFF. CDR3 nucleotides: TGTGCCAGCAGTGATTTTAGGGAGAACACTGAAGCTTTCTTT.